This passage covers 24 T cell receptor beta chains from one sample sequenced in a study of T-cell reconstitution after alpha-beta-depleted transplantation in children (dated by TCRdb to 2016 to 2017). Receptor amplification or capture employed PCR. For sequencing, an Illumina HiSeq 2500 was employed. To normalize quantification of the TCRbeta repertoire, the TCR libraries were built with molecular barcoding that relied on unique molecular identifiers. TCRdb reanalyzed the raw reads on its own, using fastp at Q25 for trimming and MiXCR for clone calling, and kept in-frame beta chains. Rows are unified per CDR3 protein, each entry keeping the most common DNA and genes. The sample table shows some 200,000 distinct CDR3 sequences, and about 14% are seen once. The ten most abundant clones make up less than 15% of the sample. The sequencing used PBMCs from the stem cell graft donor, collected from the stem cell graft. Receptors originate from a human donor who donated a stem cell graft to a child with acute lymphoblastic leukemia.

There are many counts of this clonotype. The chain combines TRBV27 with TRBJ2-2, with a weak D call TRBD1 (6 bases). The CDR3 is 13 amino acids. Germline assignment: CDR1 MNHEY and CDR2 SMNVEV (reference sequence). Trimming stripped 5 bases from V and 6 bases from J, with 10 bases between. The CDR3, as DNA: TGTGCCAGCAGTCGACCAGGGGCCGGGGAGCTGTTTTTT. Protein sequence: CASSRPGAGELFF.

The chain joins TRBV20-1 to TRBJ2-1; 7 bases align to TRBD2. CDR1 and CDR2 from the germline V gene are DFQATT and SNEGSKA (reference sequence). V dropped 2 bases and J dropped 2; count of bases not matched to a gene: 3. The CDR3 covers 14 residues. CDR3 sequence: CSARSGVAYNEQFF. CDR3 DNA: TGCAGTGCTAGAAGCGGGGTGGCCTACAATGAGCAGTTCTTC.

CDR3 DNA sequence: TGTGCCAGCAGCTCCAGGGGGGGAACGAGTGAGCAGTTCTTC. Translation: CASSSRGGTSEQFF. The chain employs TRBV7-6 and TRBJ2-1; either TRBD1 or TRBD2 may supply D (7 bases each). This CDR3 is 14 amino acids long. The germline V and J ends were trimmed by 4 bases and 9 bases, with 16 bases remaining between them. Germline CDR1 is SGHVS and CDR2 is FNYEAQ.

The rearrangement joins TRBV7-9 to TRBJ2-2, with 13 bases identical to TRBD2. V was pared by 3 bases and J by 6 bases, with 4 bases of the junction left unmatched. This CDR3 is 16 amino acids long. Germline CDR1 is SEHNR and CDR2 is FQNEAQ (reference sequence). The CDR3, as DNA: TGTGCCAGCAGCTTCGGACTAGCGGGAGTAGCCGGGGAGCTGTTTTTT. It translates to CASSFGLAGVAGELFF.

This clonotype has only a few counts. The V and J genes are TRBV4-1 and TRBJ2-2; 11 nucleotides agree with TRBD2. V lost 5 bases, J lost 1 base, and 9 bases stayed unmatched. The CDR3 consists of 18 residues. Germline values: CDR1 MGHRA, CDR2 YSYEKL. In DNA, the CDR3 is TGCGCCAGCAGCGATAGCGGGAGGGCCAATAGGAACACCGGGGAGCTGTTTTTT. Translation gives CASSDSGRANRNTGELFF.

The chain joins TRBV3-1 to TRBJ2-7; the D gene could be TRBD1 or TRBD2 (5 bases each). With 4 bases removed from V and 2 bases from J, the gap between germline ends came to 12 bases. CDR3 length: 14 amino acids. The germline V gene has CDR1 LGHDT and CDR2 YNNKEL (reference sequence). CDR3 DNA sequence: TGTGCCAGCAGCCCGGGACGAGGAACCTACGAGCAGTACTTC. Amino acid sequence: CASSPGRGTYEQYF.

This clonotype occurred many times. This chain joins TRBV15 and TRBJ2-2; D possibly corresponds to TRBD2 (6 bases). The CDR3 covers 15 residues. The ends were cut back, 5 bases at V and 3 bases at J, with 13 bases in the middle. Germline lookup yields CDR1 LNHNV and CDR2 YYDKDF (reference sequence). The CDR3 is CATSVSSGYTGELFF. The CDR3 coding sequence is TGTGCCACCAGCGTCAGTAGCGGCTACACCGGGGAGCTGTTTTTT.

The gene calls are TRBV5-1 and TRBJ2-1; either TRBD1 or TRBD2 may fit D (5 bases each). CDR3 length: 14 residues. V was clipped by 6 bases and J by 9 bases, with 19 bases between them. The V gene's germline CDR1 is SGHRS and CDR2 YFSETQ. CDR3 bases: TGCGCCAGCAATAGGGGAGCCGATGGAAGTGAGCAGTTCTTC. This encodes CASNRGADGSEQFF.

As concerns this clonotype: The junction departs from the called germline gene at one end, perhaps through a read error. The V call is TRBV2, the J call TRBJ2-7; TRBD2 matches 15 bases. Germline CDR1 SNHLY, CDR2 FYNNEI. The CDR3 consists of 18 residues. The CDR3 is CAISFSQGTSGGRYEQYF. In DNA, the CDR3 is TGTGCCATCAGTTTTTCCCAGGGGACTAGCGGGGGGAGGTACGAGCAGTACTTC.

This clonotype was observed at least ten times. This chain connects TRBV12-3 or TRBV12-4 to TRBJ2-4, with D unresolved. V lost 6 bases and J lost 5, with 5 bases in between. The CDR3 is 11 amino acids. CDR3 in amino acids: CASSQQNIQYF. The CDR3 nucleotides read TGTGCCAGCAGCCAACAAAACATTCAGTACTTC.

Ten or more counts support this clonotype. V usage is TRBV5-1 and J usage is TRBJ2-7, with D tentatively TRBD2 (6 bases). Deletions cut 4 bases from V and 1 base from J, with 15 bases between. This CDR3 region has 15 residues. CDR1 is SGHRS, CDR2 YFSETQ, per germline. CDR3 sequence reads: CASSLSGLVSYEQYF. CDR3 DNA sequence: TGCGCCAGCAGCCTGTCGGGACTGGTTTCCTACGAGCAGTACTTC.

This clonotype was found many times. The CDR3 region is CASSPEGGMNTEAFF. DNA for the CDR3: TGTGCCAGCAGCCCAGAAGGGGGGATGAACACTGAAGCTTTCTTT. V gene TRBV7-2 combines with J gene TRBJ1-1; possible D gene TRBD1, 6 bases. The V gene lost 5 bases and the J gene lost 0 bases, with 13 bases spanning the gap. Germline lookup yields CDR1 SGHTA and CDR2 FQGNSA. The CDR3 is 15 residues long. Based on the CDR3 plus reference TRBV7-2 and TRBJ1-1, the full variable domain is GAGVSQSPSNKVTEKGKDVELRCDPISGHTALYWYRQSLGQGLEFLIYFQGNSAPDKSGLPSDRFSAERTGGSVSTLTIQRTQQEDSAVYLCASSPEGGMNTEAFFGQGTRLTVV.

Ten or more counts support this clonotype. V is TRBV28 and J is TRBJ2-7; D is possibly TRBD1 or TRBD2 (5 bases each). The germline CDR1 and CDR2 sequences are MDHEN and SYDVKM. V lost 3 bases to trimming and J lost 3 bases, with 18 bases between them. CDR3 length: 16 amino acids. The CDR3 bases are TGTGCCAGCAGTTTTCATTGGGGCAAGGAGGACTACGAGCAGTACTTC. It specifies CASSFHWGKEDYEQYF. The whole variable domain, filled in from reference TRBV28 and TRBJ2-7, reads DVKVTQSSRYLVKRTGEKVFLECVQDMDHENMFWYRQDPGLGLRLIYFSYDVKMKEKGDIPEGYSVSREKKERFSLILESASTNQTSMYLCASSFHWGKEDYEQYFGPGTRLTVT.

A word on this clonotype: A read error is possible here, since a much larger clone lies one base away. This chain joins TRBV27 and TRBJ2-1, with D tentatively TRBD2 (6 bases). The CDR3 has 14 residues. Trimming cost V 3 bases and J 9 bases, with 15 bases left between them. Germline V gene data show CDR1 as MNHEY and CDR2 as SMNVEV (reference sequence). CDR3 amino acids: CASSLGSLALEQFF. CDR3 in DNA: TGTGCCAGCAGTTTGGGCTCCCTAGCGCTTGAGCAGTTCTTC.

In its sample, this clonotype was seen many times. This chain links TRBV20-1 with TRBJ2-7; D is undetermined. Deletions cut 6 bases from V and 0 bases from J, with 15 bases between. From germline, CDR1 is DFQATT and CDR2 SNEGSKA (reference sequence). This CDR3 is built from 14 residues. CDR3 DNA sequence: TGCAGTGCCCTTTCCTACGGAAGCTCCTACGAGCAGTACTTC. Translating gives CSALSYGSSYEQYF.

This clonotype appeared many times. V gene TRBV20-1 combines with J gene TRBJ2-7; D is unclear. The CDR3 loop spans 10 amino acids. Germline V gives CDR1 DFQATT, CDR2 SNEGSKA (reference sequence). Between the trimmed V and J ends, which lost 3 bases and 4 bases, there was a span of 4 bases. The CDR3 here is CSASGYEQYF. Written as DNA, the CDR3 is TGCAGTGCTAGCGGATACGAGCAGTACTTC.

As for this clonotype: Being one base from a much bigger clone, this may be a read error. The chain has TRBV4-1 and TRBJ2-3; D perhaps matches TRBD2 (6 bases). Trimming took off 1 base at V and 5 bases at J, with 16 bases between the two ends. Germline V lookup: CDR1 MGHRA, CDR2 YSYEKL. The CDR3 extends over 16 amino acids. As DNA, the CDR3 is TGCGCCAGCAGCCAAGGCTTGATCCCGGAGGGAGATACGCAGTATTTT. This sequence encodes CASSQGLIPEGDTQYF.

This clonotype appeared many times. The CDR3 protein is CSASAREAEDTQYF. CDR3 sequence (DNA): TGCAGTGCTAGTGCCCGGGAGGCCGAGGATACGCAGTATTTT. This chain connects TRBV20-1 to TRBJ2-3; 7 bases map to TRBD2. CDR1 is DFQATT, CDR2 SNEGSKA, per germline (reference sequence). The trim removed 3 bases at V and 6 bases at J, leaving 9 bases unmatched. The CDR3 has 14 residues.

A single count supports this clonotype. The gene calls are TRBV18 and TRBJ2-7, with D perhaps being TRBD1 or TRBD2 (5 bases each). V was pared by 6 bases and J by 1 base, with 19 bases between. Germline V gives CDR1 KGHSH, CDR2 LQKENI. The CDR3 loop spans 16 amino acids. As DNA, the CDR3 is TGTGCCAGCTCCACACAGAACGGGGACGGGTCCTACGAGCAGTACTTC. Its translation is CASSTQNGDGSYEQYF.

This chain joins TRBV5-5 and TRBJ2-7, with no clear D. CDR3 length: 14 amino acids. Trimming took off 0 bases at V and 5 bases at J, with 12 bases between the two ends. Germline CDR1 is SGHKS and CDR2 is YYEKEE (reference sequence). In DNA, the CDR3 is TGTGCCAGCAGCTTGGGACGGACGGTCCACGAGCAGTACTTC. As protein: CASSLGRTVHEQYF.

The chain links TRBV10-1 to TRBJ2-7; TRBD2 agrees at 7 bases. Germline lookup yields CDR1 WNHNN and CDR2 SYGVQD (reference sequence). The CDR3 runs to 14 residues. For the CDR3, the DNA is TGCGTCCCAGCGAGACTAGCTGAGACCTACGAGCAGTACTTC. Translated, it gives CVPARLAETYEQYF.

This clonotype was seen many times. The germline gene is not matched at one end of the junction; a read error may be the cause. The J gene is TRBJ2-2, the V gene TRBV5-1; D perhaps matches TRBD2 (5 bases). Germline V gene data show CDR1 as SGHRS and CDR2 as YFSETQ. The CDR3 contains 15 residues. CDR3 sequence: CASSLEGRNTGELFF. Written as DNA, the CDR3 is TGTGCCAGCAGCTTAGAGGGCAGGAACACCGGGGAGCTGTTTTTT.

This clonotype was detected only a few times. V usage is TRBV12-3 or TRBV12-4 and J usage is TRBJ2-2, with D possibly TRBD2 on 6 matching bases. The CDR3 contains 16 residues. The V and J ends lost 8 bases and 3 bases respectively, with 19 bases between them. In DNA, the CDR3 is TGTGCCAGCTCACCCCTCGGGGGAACGGACACCGGGGAGCTGTTTTTT. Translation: CASSPLGGTDTGELFF.

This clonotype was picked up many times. Here the CDR3 DNA reads TGTGCCAGCAGTTACCGGTCAGGGGGCACCTATGGCTACACCTTC. Translated: CASSYRSGGTYGYTF. This chain connects TRBV6-5 to TRBJ1-2; TRBD1 aligns across 8 bases. Germline loops: CDR1 MNHEY, CDR2 SVGAGI. V lost 2 bases and J lost 4; bases outside the gene matches: 6. The CDR3 sequence is 15 residues long.